This T cell receptor (beta chain) is from a study of blood T cell repertoires in COVID-19. Whole-study context: From the United States, Italy and Spain came samples of acute and convalescent COVID-19. Nucleic acid was either cDNA or gDNA, and it came from T cells, B-cell-depleted T cells, or PBMCs.

This CDR3 is 16 amino acids long. Trimming took 4 bases from V and 1 from J, leaving 15 bases between them. The V gene's germline CDR1 is SGHAT and CDR2 FQNNGV. The authors' processing: Using reference gene primer amplification, nucleated cell counts were estimated. TCRdb keeps only in-frame clones here, not all; method: immunoSEQ multiplex PCR. For V, J and clone size, that table is used; D and trimming come from the DNA. The sample holds approximately 99,000 clones, about 89% seen once. The sequence came from a human donor in a cohort sampled during active COVID-19. The sequencing sample was made of peripheral blood. The V gene is TRBV11-2, the J gene TRBJ2-3; D is ambiguous. Here the CDR3 reads CASSSLSPTGTDTQYF. CDR3 DNA sequence: TGTGCCAGCAGCTCCTTAAGCCCGACTGGCACAGATACGCAGTATTTT.